This TCR beta chain was identified during a study of breast tumors, draining lymph nodes, adjacent tissues. General study results and limits: Compared with lymph nodes, tumors were less diverse; compared with nontumor tissue, more.

V was trimmed by 0 bases and J by 4 bases, leaving 12 bases between them. Per the germline V gene, CDR1 is SGHAT and CDR2 is FQNNGV. The CDR3 spans 15 residues. The lymph nodes were axillary draining lymph nodes from breast cancer patients. This clonotype was counted many times. Antigen: not known. TCRdb re-called the multiplex PCR reads through MiXCR, storing one row per CDR3 protein. The table includes about 230,000 distinct CDR3 sequences, about 34% detected once. The sequenced material came from axillary lymph node tissue. The receptor's source is a female donor with breast cancer. Some clones in this sample may be carry-over from other donors' samples. The chain links TRBV11-2 to TRBJ2-5; the D call may be TRBD1 or TRBD2 (5 bases each). CDR3 region: CASSLDGAGGETQYF. In DNA form, the CDR3 reads TGTGCCAGCAGCTTAGACGGGGCAGGTGGAGAGACCCAGTACTTC.